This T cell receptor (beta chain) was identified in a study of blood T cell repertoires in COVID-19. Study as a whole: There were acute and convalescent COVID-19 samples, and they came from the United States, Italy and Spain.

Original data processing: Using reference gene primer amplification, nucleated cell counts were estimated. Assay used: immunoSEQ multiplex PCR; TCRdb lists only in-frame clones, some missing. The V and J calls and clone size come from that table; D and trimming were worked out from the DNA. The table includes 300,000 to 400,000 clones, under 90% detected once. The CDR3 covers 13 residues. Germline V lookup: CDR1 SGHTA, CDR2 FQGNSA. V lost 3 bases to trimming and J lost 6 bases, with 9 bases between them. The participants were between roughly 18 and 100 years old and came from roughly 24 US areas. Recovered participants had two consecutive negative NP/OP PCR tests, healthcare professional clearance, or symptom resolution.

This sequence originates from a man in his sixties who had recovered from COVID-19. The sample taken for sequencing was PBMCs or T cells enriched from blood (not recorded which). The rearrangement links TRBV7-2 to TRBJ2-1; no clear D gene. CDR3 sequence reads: CASSFTTPNEQFF. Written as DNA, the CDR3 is TGTGCCAGCAGCTTTACCACACCCAATGAGCAGTTCTTC.